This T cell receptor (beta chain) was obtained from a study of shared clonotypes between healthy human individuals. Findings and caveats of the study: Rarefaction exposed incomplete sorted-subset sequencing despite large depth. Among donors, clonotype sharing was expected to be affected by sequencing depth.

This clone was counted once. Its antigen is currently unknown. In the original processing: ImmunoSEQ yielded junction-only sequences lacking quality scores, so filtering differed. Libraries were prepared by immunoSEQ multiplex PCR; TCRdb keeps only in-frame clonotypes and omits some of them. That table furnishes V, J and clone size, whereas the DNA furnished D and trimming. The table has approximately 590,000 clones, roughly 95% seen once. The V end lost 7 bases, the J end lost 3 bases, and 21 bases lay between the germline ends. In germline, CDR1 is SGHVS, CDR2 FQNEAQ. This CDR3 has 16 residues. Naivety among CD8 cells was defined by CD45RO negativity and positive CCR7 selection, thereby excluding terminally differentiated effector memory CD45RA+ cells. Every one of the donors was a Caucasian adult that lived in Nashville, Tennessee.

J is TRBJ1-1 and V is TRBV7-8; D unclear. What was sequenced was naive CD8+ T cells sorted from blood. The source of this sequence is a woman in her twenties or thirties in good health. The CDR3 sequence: CASIRRPEGGYTEAFF. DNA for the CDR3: TGTGCCAGCATCCGAAGGCCGGAGGGCGGGTACACTGAAGCTTTCTTT.